This T cell receptor (beta chain) was profiled in a study of blood T cell repertoires in COVID-19. Study as a whole: Samples came from the United States, Italy and Spain, spanning acute and convalescent COVID-19.

The CDR3 extends over 17 amino acids. The ends lost 4 bases at V and 0 bases at J; junction bases unmatched: 9. CDR1 is LGHDT and CDR2 is YNNKEL in the germline V gene (reference sequence). Original processing notes: Nucleated cell counts were estimated from reference gene primer amplification. Measured with immunoSEQ multiplex PCR; TCRdb has only the in-frame clones, and not every one. Clone size and V and J calls were adopted from that table, with D and trimming inferred from the DNA. The sample includes around 30,000 clones, roughly nine tenths seen only once; the top ten take roughly 9.6%. The sample taken for sequencing was peripheral blood. This rearrangement joins TRBV3-1 (or the pseudogene TRBV3-2) to TRBJ2-5, with 9 positions matching TRBD2. The receptor comes from a human donor in a cohort sampled during active COVID-19. This CDR3 is CASSRGGRGGNQETQYF. CDR3 coding DNA: TGTGCCAGCAGCCGAGGAGGGCGGGGGGGAAACCAAGAGACCCAGTACTTC.